A selection of T cell receptor beta chains follows, all from one sample in a study of cytomegalovirus exposure and HLA in healthy donors. Produced via immunoSEQ multiplex PCR; TCRdb's table is partial and in-frame only. The sample yields fewer than 150,000 clones, around 82% seen once. Sample: PBMCs. All receptors come from a man aged 35-49 years in good health and CMV-seropositive. Both conserved end residues are trimmed from each CDR3. D genes are given only for firm matches. The listing skips clone size in some rows; elsewhere it reads once, few, many or a size class.

TRBV5-6	few	TRBD2	ASSSETSGDRTDTQY
TRBV13	.	.	ASNLGQNSGNTIY
TRBV29-1	.	TRBD2	SVDGRGEWETQY
TRBV28	once	TRBD1	ASSVYPGQGAEQY
TRBV11-2	.	.	ASSLGTIPRQETQY
TRBV15	.	.	ATSRDRGGNTEAF
TRBV5-6	few	.	ASSLPGILSGANVLT
TRBV30	.	TRBD1	ACDRGASSYEQY
TRBV2	.	.	ASKSGKTQY
TRBV12-5	.	TRBD2	ASGLAGGAYEQY
TRBV27	few	.	ASSLSGEYQPQH
TRBV19	.	TRBD2	ASSSRTSGRTYEQY
TRBV5-1	once	TRBD1	ASKQGAPTNEKLF
TRBV27	.	.	ASSLSGPVTEAF
TRBV7-9	.	TRBD1	ASSFPPDRGNTEAF
TRBV7-9	.	TRBD2	ASSLAGLAGGRETQY
TRBV5-1	.	TRBD1	ASSFHKLGQGGYEQY
TRBV2	.	.	ASRGETGELF
TRBV7-9	.	.	ASSQGGGGEKLF
TRBV7-9	.	.	ASSFPGFYEQY
TRBV7-9	once	.	ASSLDGGRLLGNEQF
TRBV7-9	.	TRBD2	ASSPGLGGSSTDTQY
TRBV28	.	TRBD2	ASSLWGGRPGANVLT
TRBV7-9	.	.	ASTGAANQPQH
TRBV19	.	TRBD1	ASSKDRERGSNQPQH
TRBV6-1	.	.	ASSEFFRSSPSTDTQY
TRBV5-4	.	TRBD1	ASRIGTGETQY
TRBV5-6	.	.	ASSLPGTYGYT
TRBV10-2	.	.	ASRGIGVLSPLH
TRBV4-3	.	TRBD2	ASSQGGLAGESGETQY
TRBV7-2	.	TRBD2	ASSSLGLAGINEQF
TRBV6-1	once	.	ASSEVPESSYNEQF